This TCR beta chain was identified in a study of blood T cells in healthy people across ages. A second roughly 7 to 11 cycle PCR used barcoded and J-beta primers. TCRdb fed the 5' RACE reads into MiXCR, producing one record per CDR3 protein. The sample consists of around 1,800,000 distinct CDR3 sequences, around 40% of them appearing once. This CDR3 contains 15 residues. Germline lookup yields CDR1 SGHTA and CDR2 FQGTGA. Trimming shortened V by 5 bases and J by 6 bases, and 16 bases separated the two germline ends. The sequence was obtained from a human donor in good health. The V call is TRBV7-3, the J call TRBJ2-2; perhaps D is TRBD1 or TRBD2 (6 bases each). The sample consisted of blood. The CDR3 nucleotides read TGTGCCAGCAGCCAACACGGGGGCGAGGCCGGGGAGCTGTTTTTT. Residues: CASSQHGGEAGELFF. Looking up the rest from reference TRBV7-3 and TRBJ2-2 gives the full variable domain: GAGVSQTPSNKVTEKGKYVELRCDPISGHTALYWYRQSLGQGPEFLIYFQGTGAADDSGLPNDRFFAVRPEGSVSTLKIQRTERGDSAVYLCASSQHGGEAGELFFGEGSRLTVL.